The subject of this entry is one T cell receptor (beta chain). The target antigen is unknown. One end of the junction fails to match germline, which may point to a read error. This entry comes from a study of cytomegalovirus exposure and HLA in healthy donors. General study points: In a later analysis, several top co-occurrence clusters appeared linked to parvovirus B19, influenza, CMV and Epstein-Barr virus. The authors later linked a missense DCLRE1C variant to TCR beta V- and J-gene trimming.

The PCR made use of 60 Vbeta and 13 Jbeta primers. The repertoire was sequenced with immunoSEQ multiplex PCR; TCRdb's copy has only in-frame clones and lacks some. The table includes about 190,000 clones, approximately 70% detected once. The CDR3 has 15 residues. The germline CDR1 and CDR2 sequences are SEHNR and FQNEAQ (reference sequence). V and J are TRBV7-9 and TRBJ1-1; D remains unclear. The specimen was PBMCs. The receptor was isolated from a woman in her 30s in good health and CMV-seropositive. The CDR3: CSSSLAEGEGTEAFF. CDR3 nucleotide sequence: TGTTCCAGCAGCTTAGCGGAGGGTGAGGGTACTGAAGCTTTCTTT. Together with reference TRBV7-9 and TRBJ1-1, the CDR3 gives the full variable domain: DTGVSQNPRHKITKRGQNVTFRCDPISEHNRLYWYRQTLGQGPEFLTYFQNEAQLEKSRLLSDRFSAERPKGSFSTLEIQRTEQGDSAMYLCSSSLAEGEGTEAFFGQGTRLTVV.